The 14 T cell receptor beta chains presented below share a single source sample, sequenced in a study of T cell responses to AZD1222 COVID-19 vaccine (dated by TCRdb to 2020 to 2022). The time point label, read with the paper, signifies: baseline before first vaccination. The library was built by means of the immunoSEQ multiplex PCR assay. The clones in this table, taken by TCRdb from immuneACCESS, are in-frame only. Not every clone is retained; where verified, under half of the shortfall comes from an unresolved V gene, and the cause of the rest is unknown. Counted in this sample were about 120,000 clones; roughly 90% of them appeared once. Together, the top ten hold roughly 4.2% of the sample. Sequenced material: peripheral blood, taken on day 0 of AZD1222 vaccination. The receptors were gathered from an adult in good health.

J is TRBJ2-7 and V is TRBV6-5; D is ambiguous. This CDR3 spans 14 amino acids. Germline V lookup: CDR1 MNHEY, CDR2 SVGAGI. Trimming stripped 4 bases from V and 2 bases from J, with 12 bases between. CDR3: CASSFAQDPYEQYF. CDR3 coding DNA: TGTGCCAGCAGTTTTGCGCAGGATCCCTACGAGCAGTACTTC.

This sequence joins TRBV12-5 and TRBJ1-2; 7 nucleotides match TRBD1. Trimming cost V 4 bases and J 4 bases; bases outside gene matches: 9. The CDR3 sequence is 15 residues long. Germline CDR1 and CDR2: LGHNT and FRNRAP. CDR3 loop: CASGSSDRLFYGYTF. In DNA form, the CDR3 reads TGTGCTAGTGGTTCATCGGACAGGCTATTCTATGGCTACACCTTC.

The V call is TRBV5-7, the J call TRBJ1-2; D is possibly TRBD1 (6 bases). TRBV5-7 is an open reading frame, and its role is uncertain. The CDR3 sequence is 12 residues long. V was cut by 2 bases and J by 8 bases, with 10 bases left in between. CDR3 sequence (DNA): TGTGCCAGCAGCTTAGGACAGCTCGGCTACACCTTC. Translation gives CASSLGQLGYTF.

The chain links TRBV5-4 to TRBJ1-6, with 9 bases fitting TRBD1. The CDR3 totals 14 residues. Per germline, CDR1 SGHNT and CDR2 YYREEE (reference sequence). With V trimmed by 2 bases and J by 9 bases, 3 bases remained unmatched. This chain's CDR3 is CASSFRGQGSPLHF. CDR3 bases: TGTGCCAGCAGCTTCAGGGGACAGGGTTCACCCCTCCACTTT.

This clone has a single count. This rearrangement joins TRBV19 to TRBJ2-2; D is unclear. Trimming cost V 1 base and J 6 bases, with 6 bases left between them. This CDR3 is built from 13 residues. CDR1 and CDR2 from the germline V gene are LNHDA and SQIVND (reference sequence). The CDR3 region is CASSIGYAGELFF. CDR3 DNA: TGTGCCAGTAGTATAGGGTACGCCGGGGAGCTGTTTTTT.

The chain employs TRBV10-3 and TRBJ2-3; 10 bases map to TRBD1. Germline V CDR1 and CDR2: ENHRY, SYGVKD. Germline trimming cut 7 bases from V and 3 bases from J; bases unmatched to any gene: 7. The CDR3 is 15 amino acids. CDR3 region: CAITPGQGKTDTQYF. CDR3 nucleotide sequence: TGTGCCATCACCCCGGGACAGGGGAAAACAGATACGCAGTATTTT.

The chain joins TRBV30 to TRBJ1-1, with unresolved D. The CDR3 is made up of 13 amino acids. CDR1 GTSNPN and CDR2 SVGIG come from the germline V gene (reference sequence). Trimming took 1 base from V and 0 from J, leaving 6 bases between them. In DNA form, the CDR3 reads TGTGCCTGGAGTGGTCAGCTGAACACTGAAGCTTTCTTT. This encodes CAWSGQLNTEAFF. The whole variable domain, remainder taken from reference TRBV30 and TRBJ1-1, is SQTIHQWPATLVQPVGSPLSLECTVEGTSNPNLYWYRQAAGRGLQLLFYSVGIGQISSEVPQNLSASRPQDRQFILSSKKLLLSDSGFYLCAWSGQLNTEAFFGQGTRLTVV.

This clone was found once. V and J are TRBV27 and TRBJ2-1, with 8 nucleotides matching TRBD2. The CDR3 sequence is 14 residues long. Per the germline V gene, CDR1 is MNHEY and CDR2 is SMNVEV (reference sequence). V gave up 0 bases and J gave up 6 bases; unmatched junction bases: 1. In DNA, the CDR3 is TGTGCCAGCAGTTTATCGGGGACTAGCAATGAGCAGTTCTTC. Encoded protein: CASSLSGTSNEQFF.

The chain couples TRBV5-4 to TRBJ2-7; D is ambiguous. Germline CDR1 is SGHNT and CDR2 is YYREEE (reference sequence). Trimming pared 0 bases from V and 2 bases from J, leaving 12 bases between. This CDR3 has 15 residues. In nucleotides, the CDR3 is TGTGCCAGCAGCTTGGCGCAGAGTCCCCCCTACGAGCAGTACTTC. Translated: CASSLAQSPPYEQYF.

With regard to this clone: One junction end disagrees with the germline gene, perhaps due to a read error. V and J are TRBV15 and TRBJ1-2, with D unclear. This CDR3 has 13 residues. Per germline, CDR1 LNHNV and CDR2 YYDKDF (reference sequence). Here the CDR3 DNA reads TGTGCCACCAGCGGAGACGGAGGCTATGGCTACACCTTC. It is translated as CATSGDGGYGYTF.

The rearrangement uses TRBV4-2 and TRBJ2-3; a weak D match, TRBD2 (7 bases). V lost 4 bases to trimming and J lost 1 base, with 18 bases between them. This CDR3 comprises 17 residues. The germline V gene encodes CDR1 LGHNA and CDR2 YNFKEQ. This CDR3 reads CASSPVEGGQGTDTQYF. The DNA for the CDR3 is TGTGCCAGCAGCCCGGTTGAGGGGGGGCAGGGCACAGATACGCAGTATTTT.

The rearrangement joins TRBV4-1 to TRBJ1-5; D might be TRBD1 (5 bases). The CDR3 is made up of 14 amino acids. Deletions cut 4 bases from V and 5 bases from J, with 12 bases between. The germline gives CDR1 MGHRA, CDR2 YSYEKL. The CDR3 DNA sequence: TGCGCCAGCAGCCTCCTTGGAGGGGATCAGCCCCAGCATTTT. This codes for CASSLLGGDQPQHF.

CDR3 amino acids: CASSLRTGLAPLHF. CDR3 in DNA: TGTGCCAGTAGTCTCCGGACAGGCCTCGCTCCCCTCCACTTT. J is TRBJ1-6 and V is TRBV19, with 7 bases fitting TRBD1. This CDR3 comprises 14 residues. The junction had 11 bases not matched to a gene; V was cut back by 5 bases and J by 13 bases. CDR1 and CDR2 (germline): LNHDA, SQIVND (reference sequence).

The genes are TRBV3-1 (or the pseudogene TRBV3-2) and TRBJ2-1; 11 bases align to TRBD2. V trimming: 1 base; J trimming: 0 bases; junction bases outside the gene matches: 11. The CDR3 has 20 amino acids. Germline V lookup: CDR1 LGHDT, CDR2 YNNKEL (reference sequence). As DNA, the CDR3 is TGTGCCAGCAGCCAAGGCCGTAGCGGGGGGGCTCTTTTCTCCTACAATGAGCAGTTCTTC. Protein sequence: CASSQGRSGGALFSYNEQFF.